The sequence of this TCR beta chain was determined in a study of OX40 agonist ivuxolimab in advanced cancers. Across the whole study: Three dose-escalation patients had partial responses: one with hepatocellular carcinoma and two with cutaneous melanoma.

By its share, this clone is medium-sized. Generated by immunoSEQ multiplex PCR, the TCRdb table keeps only in-frame clones and is missing some. The sample lists tens of thousands of clones, about 88% seen once, with 0.8% to 1% in the top ten. This material consisted of CD4+ or CD8+ T cells sorted from blood, taken in a trial of the OX40 agonist ivuxolimab. This clonotype was sampled from an adult with an advanced solid tumor such as melanoma, head and neck, liver or kidney cancer.

The CDR3 protein is CASSPLRIGATQETQYF. Here the CDR3 DNA reads TGTGCCAGCTCACCACTACGCATTGGGGCCACACAAGAGACCCAGTACTTC. The chain combines TRBV18 with TRBJ2-5, with a weak D call TRBD1 (5 bases). Germline values: CDR1 KGHSH, CDR2 LQKENI. Trimming shortened V by 1 base and J by 2 bases, and 17 bases separated the two germline ends. The CDR3 runs 17 residues.